This is a list of T cell receptor beta chains from one sample in a study of a mutant IDH1 vaccine in newly diagnosed glioma. TCRdb's table, derived via immunoSEQ multiplex PCR, lists solely in-frame clones and lacks some. The repertoire holds 25,000 to 40,000 clones, with 70% to 85% as singletons. Their specific antigens are unknown. Sequenced material: PBMCs, taken from a glioma patient whose treatment included an IDH1 peptide vaccine. The source is a man under 40 with glioma. The CDR3 runs from the conserved cysteine through the conserved F or W. The D gene is left open where the match is weak. The size field is filled for only some rows; it gives once, few, many or a size class.

v_call	j_call	clone_size	d_call	cdr3_aa	cdr3_nt
TRBV19	TRBJ1-2	.	.	CASTPVFLDFYGYTF	TGTGCCAGTACCCCGGTCTTCCTGGACTTTTATGGCTACACCTTC
TRBV18	TRBJ1-5	.	TRBD1	CASSAGGNQPQHF	TGTGCCAGCTCGGCAGGGGGGAACCAGCCCCAGCATTTT
TRBV7-9	TRBJ1-1	few	.	CASSLLATEAFF	TGTGCCAGCAGCTTGCTCGCCACTGAAGCTTTCTTT
TRBV19	TRBJ2-2	.	TRBD1	CASSIRTGYAGELFF	TGTGCCAGTAGTATTCGGACAGGGTATGCCGGGGAGCTGTTTTTT
TRBV2	TRBJ2-4	once	TRBD2	CASSESTSGVGYF	TGTGCCAGCAGTGAATCAACTAGCGGGGTCGGGTACTTC
TRBV5-4	TRBJ1-2	.	.	CASSLGGGFNYGYTF	TGTGCCAGCAGCTTGGGGGGGGGATTTAACTATGGCTACACCTTC
TRBV2	TRBJ1-2	.	.	CASSEARFGGYTF	TGTGCCAGCAGTGAAGCTCGGTTCGGTGGCTACACCTTC
TRBV2	TRBJ2-3	.	TRBD1	CASSPGQGFTDTQYF	TGTGCCAGCAGTCCAGGACAGGGATTCACAGATACGCAGTATTTT
TRBV27	TRBJ1-1	.	.	CASSFPGGTEAFF	TGTGCCAGCAGTTTTCCGGGGGGAACTGAAGCTTTCTTT
TRBV5-4	TRBJ2-1	.	TRBD2	CASSLGTSGRVYNEQFF	TGTGCCAGCAGCTTAGGGACTAGCGGGAGGGTATACAATGAGCAGTTCTTC
TRBV2	TRBJ2-3	.	TRBD2	CASRTSGMSTDTQYF	TGTGCCAGCCGGACTAGCGGGATGAGCACAGATACGCAGTATTTT
TRBV5-4	TRBJ2-7	.	.	CASSMGGDLYEQYF	TGTGCCAGCAGCATGGGTGGAGACCTCTACGAGCAGTACTTC
TRBV7-9	TRBJ2-7	.	TRBD1	CASSSWDSPYEQYF	TGTGCCAGCAGCTCTTGGGACAGTCCCTACGAGCAGTACTTC
TRBV5-1	TRBJ1-1	.	TRBD1	CASSSRNRDRGNTEAFF	TGCGCCAGCAGCTCGAGAAACCGGGACAGGGGTAACACTGAAGCTTTCTTT
TRBV15	TRBJ1-1	once	TRBD1	CATSNSGGTEAFF	TGTGCCACCAGCAATTCAGGGGGGACTGAAGCTTTCTTT
TRBV9	TRBJ1-4	.	.	CASSLAGANNEKLFF	TGTGCCAGCAGCCTCGCCGGGGCAAATAATGAAAAACTGTTTTTT
TRBV5-4	TRBJ1-2	.	.	CASITQGSNYGYTF	TGTGCCAGCATAACACAGGGATCAAACTATGGCTACACCTTC
TRBV11-3	TRBJ2-7	.	TRBD2	CASSDGTSGSVDEQYF	TGTGCCAGCAGCGACGGGACTAGCGGGAGTGTCGACGAGCAGTACTTC
TRBV30	TRBJ1-2	once	TRBD1	CAWGRDSISGESYTF	TGTGCCTGGGGCCGGGACAGCATTTCGGGGGAGAGCTACACCTTC
TRBV10-1	TRBJ1-1	few	TRBD1	CASSDQGANTEAFF	TGCGCCAGCAGTGACCAGGGGGCAAACACTGAAGCTTTCTTT
TRBV2	TRBJ2-3	medium-sized	.	CAGDGGGRSTDTQYF	TGTGCCGGGGACGGCGGCGGGCGGAGCACAGATACGCAGTATTTT
TRBV11-2	TRBJ1-3	.	.	CASSLEANTIYF	TGTGCCAGCAGCTTAGAAGCAAACACCATATATTTT
TRBV7-2	TRBJ2-5	.	TRBD1	CASSLAGTEETQYF	TGTGCCAGCAGCTTAGCTGGGACAGAAGAGACCCAGTACTTC
TRBV11-2	TRBJ1-2	once	.	CASSQDLYGYTF	TGTGCCAGCAGCCAGGACCTCTATGGCTACACCTTC
TRBV29-1	TRBJ2-2	.	.	CSVVVRPGELFF	TGCAGCGTCGTTGTAAGACCCGGGGAGCTGTTTTTT
TRBV5-1	TRBJ2-7	.	.	CASSLESGYSYEQYF	TGCGCCAGCAGCTTGGAGTCCGGATACTCCTACGAGCAGTACTTC
TRBV2	TRBJ2-5	once	.	CASREGGTQYF	TGTGCCAGCAGGGAAGGGGGGACCCAGTACTTC
TRBV18	TRBJ2-7	.	TRBD2	CASSPRLAGGHEQYF	TGTGCCAGCTCACCCCGACTAGCGGGAGGGCACGAGCAGTACTTC
TRBV16	TRBJ1-1	.	.	CASSRSQGSANTEAFF	TGTGCCAGCAGCCGAAGTCAGGGCTCGGCGAACACTGAAGCTTTCTTT
TRBV10-3	TRBJ1-2	.	TRBD1	CAISERDRGYGYTF	TGTGCCATCAGTGAACGGGACAGGGGCTATGGCTACACCTTC
TRBV9	TRBJ1-2	.	.	CASTPGGGDYGYTF	TGTGCCAGCACCCCGGGGGGGGGAGACTATGGCTACACCTTC
TRBV5-1	TRBJ2-7	.	.	CASSLVASSYEQYF	TGCGCCAGCAGCTTGGTGGCATCCTCCTACGAGCAGTACTTC
TRBV30	TRBJ2-7	.	TRBD1	CAFPPGQGYEQYF	TGTGCCTTCCCCCCGGGACAGGGATACGAGCAGTACTTC
TRBV2	TRBJ1-1	.	TRBD1	CASRGQGNTEAFF	TGTGCCAGCAGGGGACAGGGGAACACTGAAGCTTTCTTT
TRBV19	TRBJ2-1	few	.	CASRRGANSYNEQFF	TGTGCCAGTAGGCGCGGCGCTAACTCCTACAATGAGCAGTTCTTC
TRBV9	TRBJ1-1	.	.	CASSVVAGSTTEAFF	TGTGCCAGCAGCGTAGTAGCAGGGTCTACCACTGAAGCTTTCTTT
TRBV29-1	TRBJ1-1	.	.	CSVEDPPAGLGTEAFF	TGCAGCGTTGAAGATCCCCCGGCAGGGTTGGGCACTGAAGCTTTCTTT
TRBV19	TRBJ2-7	.	.	CASSIDTSYEQYF	TGTGCCAGTAGTATTGACACCTCCTACGAGCAGTACTTC
TRBV4-1	TRBJ2-7	once	TRBD1	CASSPGTDYEQYF	TGCGCCAGCAGCCCCGGGACAGACTACGAGCAGTACTTC
TRBV5-1	TRBJ1-2	.	TRBD1	CASSSQGESGYTF	TGCGCCAGCTCGTCGCAGGGGGAGAGTGGCTACACCTTC
TRBV5-1	TRBJ2-2	.	.	CASSRLEGPGELFF	TGCGCCAGCAGCCGCTTAGAGGGTCCCGGGGAGCTGTTTTTT
TRBV2	TRBJ1-1	.	.	CASSGTQGSEAFF	TGTGCCAGCAGTGGTACTCAGGGCTCTGAAGCTTTCTTT
TRBV12-5	TRBJ2-7	.	.	CASGLVFDSYEQYF	TGTGCTAGTGGTTTGGTCTTTGACAGTTACGAGCAGTACTTC
TRBV6-6	TRBJ2-7	.	TRBD2	CASRDRASGKYEQYF	TGTGCCAGCAGGGATAGGGCTAGCGGGAAATACGAGCAGTACTTC
TRBV19	TRBJ1-1	few	.	CASGGGLNTEAFF	TGTGCCAGTGGGGGAGGCCTGAACACTGAAGCTTTCTTT
TRBV15	TRBJ2-1	.	.	CATSRDLGDGAISYNEQFF	TGTGCCACCAGCAGAGATCTGGGTGACGGGGCCATTTCCTACAATGAGCAGTTCTTC
TRBV4-1	TRBJ1-2	few	.	CASSQDRGPSNYGYTF	TGCGCCAGCAGCCAAGACCGGGGGCCGTCTAACTATGGCTACACCTTC
TRBV15	TRBJ2-7	.	.	CATSRDNDPSYEQYF	TGTGCCACCAGCAGAGACAATGACCCTTCCTACGAGCAGTACTTC
TRBV7-9	TRBJ1-1	few	.	CASSLGRAEAFF	TGTGCCAGCAGCTTAGGGAGGGCTGAAGCTTTCTTT
TRBV5-1	TRBJ2-1	.	TRBD2	CASTNAGGTLDEQFF	TGCGCCAGCACGAACGCGGGAGGGACCCTCGATGAGCAGTTCTTC
TRBV2	TRBJ1-5	few	.	CASTETDSNQPQHF	TGTGCCAGCACTGAGACAGACAGCAATCAGCCCCAGCATTTT
TRBV6-6	TRBJ1-1	.	.	CAGGWSNTEAFF	TGTGCCGGGGGGTGGTCGAACACTGAAGCTTTCTTT
TRBV4-2	TRBJ2-1	.	TRBD2	CASSQAETSGKNEQFF	TGTGCCAGCAGCCAAGCGGAGACTAGCGGGAAGAATGAGCAGTTCTTC
TRBV19	TRBJ2-7	.	.	CASSRSLFYEQYF	TGTGCCAGTAGTCGGTCGCTATTCTACGAGCAGTACTTC